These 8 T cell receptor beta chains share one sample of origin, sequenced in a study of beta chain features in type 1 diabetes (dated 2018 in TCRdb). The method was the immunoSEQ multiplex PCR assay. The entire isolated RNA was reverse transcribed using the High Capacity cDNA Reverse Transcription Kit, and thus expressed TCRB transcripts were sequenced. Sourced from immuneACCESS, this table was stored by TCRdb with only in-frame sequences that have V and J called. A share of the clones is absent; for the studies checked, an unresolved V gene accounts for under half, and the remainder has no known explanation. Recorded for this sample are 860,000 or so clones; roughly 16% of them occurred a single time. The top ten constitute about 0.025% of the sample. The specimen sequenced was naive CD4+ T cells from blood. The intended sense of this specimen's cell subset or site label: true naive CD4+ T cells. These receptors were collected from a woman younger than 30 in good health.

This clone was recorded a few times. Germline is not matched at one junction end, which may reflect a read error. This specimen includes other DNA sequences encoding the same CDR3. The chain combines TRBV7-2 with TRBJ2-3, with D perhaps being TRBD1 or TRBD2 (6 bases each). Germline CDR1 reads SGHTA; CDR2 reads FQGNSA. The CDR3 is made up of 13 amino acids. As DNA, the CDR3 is TGTGCCAGCAGTTTAGGGGGGACAGATACGCAGTATTTT. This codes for CASSLGGTDTQYF.

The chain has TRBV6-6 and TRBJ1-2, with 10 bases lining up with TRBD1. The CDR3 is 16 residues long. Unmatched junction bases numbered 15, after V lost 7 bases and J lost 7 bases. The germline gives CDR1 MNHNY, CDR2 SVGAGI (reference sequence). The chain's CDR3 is CASIGTGAPKFSGYTF. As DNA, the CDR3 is TGTGCCAGCATCGGGACAGGGGCGCCTAAGTTTAGTGGCTACACCTTC.

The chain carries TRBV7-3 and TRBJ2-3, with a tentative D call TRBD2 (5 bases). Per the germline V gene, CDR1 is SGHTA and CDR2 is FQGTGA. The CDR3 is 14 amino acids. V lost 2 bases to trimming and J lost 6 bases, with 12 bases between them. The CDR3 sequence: CASSLGLASDTQYF. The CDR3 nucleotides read TGTGCCAGCAGCTTAGGGCTAGCATCCGATACGCAGTATTTT.

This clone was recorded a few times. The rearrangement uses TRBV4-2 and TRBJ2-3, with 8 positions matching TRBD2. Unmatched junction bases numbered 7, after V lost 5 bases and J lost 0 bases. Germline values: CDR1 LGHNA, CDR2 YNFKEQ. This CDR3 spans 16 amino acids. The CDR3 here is CASSSASGSSTDTQYF. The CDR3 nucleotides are TGTGCCAGCAGCTCTGCCAGCGGGAGCAGCACAGATACGCAGTATTTT.

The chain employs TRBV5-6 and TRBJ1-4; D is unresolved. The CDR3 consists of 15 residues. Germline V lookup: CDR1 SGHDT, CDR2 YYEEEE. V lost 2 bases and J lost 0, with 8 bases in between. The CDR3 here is CASSFRVATNEKLFF. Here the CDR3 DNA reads TGTGCCAGCAGCTTCCGAGTTGCAACTAATGAAAAACTGTTTTTT.

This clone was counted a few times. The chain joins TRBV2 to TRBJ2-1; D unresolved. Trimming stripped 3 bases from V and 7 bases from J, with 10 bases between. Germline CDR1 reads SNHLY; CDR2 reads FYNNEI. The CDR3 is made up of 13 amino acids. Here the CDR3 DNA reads TGTGCCAGCAGTGATGACCACACAAATGAGCAGTTCTTC. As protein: CASSDDHTNEQFF.

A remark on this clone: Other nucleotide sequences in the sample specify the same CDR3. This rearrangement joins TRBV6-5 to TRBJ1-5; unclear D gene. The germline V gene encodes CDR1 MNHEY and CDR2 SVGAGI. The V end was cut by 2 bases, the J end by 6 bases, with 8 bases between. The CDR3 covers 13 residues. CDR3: CASSYGRGQPQHF. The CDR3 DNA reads TGTGCCAGCAGTTACGGACGGGGTCAGCCCCAGCATTTT.

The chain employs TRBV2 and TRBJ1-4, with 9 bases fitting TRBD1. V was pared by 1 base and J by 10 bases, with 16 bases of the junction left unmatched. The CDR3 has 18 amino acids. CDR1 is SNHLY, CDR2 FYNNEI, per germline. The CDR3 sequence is CASSEGSMRDRVLGKLFF. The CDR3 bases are TGTGCCAGCAGTGAAGGATCTATGAGGGACAGGGTGCTAGGAAAACTGTTTTTT.